A single sample gave rise to the 30 T cell receptor beta chains below, sequenced in a study of cytomegalovirus exposure and HLA in healthy donors. PCR involved 60 Vbeta and 13 Jbeta primers. Using immunoSEQ multiplex PCR, the repertoire was profiled, and TCRdb retains in-frame clones only, with some absent. The sample lists some 200,000 clones, more than 9.5% occurring once. Source material: PBMCs. The receptors derive from a man aged 45 to 65 in good health and CMV-seropositive.

This clone occurred a few times. The chain recombines TRBV5-8 with TRBJ2-1, with TRBD1 matching over 9 bases. CDR3 size: 15 residues. The ends lost 4 bases at V and 9 bases at J; junction bases unmatched: 11. Germline V CDR1 and CDR2: SGHTS, YDEGEE. CDR3 loop: CASSTRDRDLSEQFF. In nucleotides, the CDR3 is TGTGCCAGCAGCACGCGGGACAGGGACCTCAGTGAGCAGTTCTTC.

V usage is TRBV5-6 and J usage is TRBJ1-6; no firm D call. V gave up 4 bases and J gave up 4 bases, with 15 bases separating them. The germline V gene encodes CDR1 SGHDT and CDR2 YYEEEE. The CDR3 is made up of 16 amino acids. For the CDR3, the DNA is TGTGCCAGCAGCCGTGGTGGTTCGGGTTATAATTCACCCCTCCACTTT. Translated, it gives CASSRGGSGYNSPLHF.

In this sample, this clone turned up a few times. The chain recombines TRBV14 with TRBJ2-1; TRBD2 aligns across 8 bases. CDR1 is SGHDN, CDR2 FVKESK, per germline. V was clipped by 4 bases and J by 0 bases; unmatched bases: 2. This CDR3 is built from 15 residues. The CDR3 DNA reads as TGTGCCAGCAGCCGACTAGCGTTCTCCTACAATGAGCAGTTCTTC. It is translated as CASSRLAFSYNEQFF.

This clone has more than one count but fewer than ten. The chain couples TRBV7-8 to TRBJ1-1; D is unresolved. V was trimmed by 7 bases and J by 0 bases, leaving 9 bases between them. The CDR3 has 13 residues. Germline CDR1 reads SGHVS; CDR2 reads FQNEAQ. CDR3 residues: CASTLYMNTEAFF. The CDR3 DNA is TGTGCCAGCACCCTTTATATGAACACTGAAGCTTTCTTT.

This clone was seen once. The chain employs TRBV4-1 and TRBJ1-3; D may be TRBD1 (6 bases). Germline CDR1 is MGHRA and CDR2 is YSYEKL. This CDR3 region has 15 residues. Trimming left V 4 bases short and J 4 bases short, with 14 bases between. CDR3: CASSPSGGAGNTIYF. CDR3 in DNA: TGCGCCAGCAGCCCGTCGGGGGGGGCAGGAAACACCATATATTTT.

This clone was observed a handful of times. The chain links TRBV29-1 to TRBJ2-1; 9 bases map to TRBD1. Unmatched junction bases numbered 12, after V lost 2 bases and J lost 13 bases. Germline V gene sequence: CDR1 SQVTM, CDR2 ANQGSEA. CDR3 size: 14 residues. CDR3 loop: CSVETGGHTDLQFF. Here the CDR3 DNA reads TGCAGCGTTGAAACAGGGGGCCATACCGACCTTCAGTTCTTC.

Written as DNA, the CDR3 is TGTGCCAGCAGCCTGAGATCCTACACAGATACGCAGTATTTT. Translated: CASSLRSYTDTQYF. V is TRBV7-9 and J is TRBJ2-3; no definite D call. The ends were cut back, 5 bases at V and 2 bases at J, with 11 bases in the middle. The CDR3 contains 14 residues. Germline V lookup: CDR1 SEHNR, CDR2 FQNEAQ (reference sequence).

This clone turned up a few times. The CDR3 DNA reads TGCGCCAGCAGCGAAGAGGTAGACAGCTATGGCTACACCTTC. Amino acids: CASSEEVDSYGYTF. V and J are TRBV5-1 and TRBJ1-2; D might be TRBD1 (5 bases). The CDR3 sequence is 14 residues long. V gave up 4 bases and J gave up 4 bases, with 14 bases separating them. Germline CDR1 reads SGHRS; CDR2 reads YFSETQ.

V is TRBV2 and J is TRBJ2-6; D remains ambiguous. With 3 bases removed from V and 2 bases from J, the gap between germline ends came to 8 bases. The germline V gene encodes CDR1 SNHLY and CDR2 FYNNEI. The CDR3 extends over 15 amino acids. The CDR3 sequence is CASSDVRTGANVLTF. CDR3 in DNA: TGTGCCAGCAGTGATGTCAGAACTGGGGCCAACGTCCTGACTTTC.

This chain uses TRBV2 with TRBJ1-3; D gene unclear. V was pared by 8 bases and J by 3 bases, with 11 bases between. In germline, CDR1 is SNHLY, CDR2 FYNNEI. The CDR3 length is 13 residues. The CDR3 DNA is TGTGCCAGCCAACAAGCGAATGGAAACACCATATATTTT. Translation gives CASQQANGNTIYF.

The chain couples TRBV30 to TRBJ1-2; D unresolved. From germline, CDR1 is GTSNPN and CDR2 SVGIG (reference sequence). Trimming took 4 bases from V and 9 from J, leaving 15 bases between them. CDR3 size: 12 residues. The CDR3 region is CAWKYGSGSYTF. As DNA, the CDR3 is TGTGCCTGGAAGTACGGATCCGGGAGCTACACCTTC.

This clone was seen a few times. The chain combines TRBV5-4 with TRBJ2-3; a weak D match, TRBD2 (6 bases). CDR1 and CDR2 from the germline V gene are SGHNT and YYREEE (reference sequence). Trimming cost V 1 base and J 4 bases, with 10 bases left between them. CDR3 size: 14 residues. CDR3 in DNA: TGTGCCAGCAGCTTGTGGCGGGGCGCAGATACGCAGTATTTT. This translates into CASSLWRGADTQYF.

This chain uses TRBV6-5 with TRBJ2-1; tentative D call: TRBD2 (6 bases). The CDR3 runs to 14 residues. Trimming stripped 10 bases from V and 0 bases from J, with 13 bases between. The germline gives CDR1 MNHEY, CDR2 SVGAGI. The DNA of the CDR3 is TGTGCCACCTCGGGACTGTTCTCCTACAATGAGCAGTTCTTC. It yields the protein CATSGLFSYNEQFF.

This clone was counted only a few times. The V call is TRBV10-2, the J call TRBJ1-2; perhaps TRBD1 as D (5 bases). Germline CDR1 reads WSHSY; CDR2 reads SAAADI. This CDR3 contains 13 residues. Trimming stripped 1 base from V and 4 bases from J, with 7 bases between. Here the CDR3 reads CASSELQGYGYTF. The CDR3 bases are TGCGCCAGCAGTGAGTTGCAGGGCTATGGCTACACCTTC.

This clone has only a few counts. The gene calls are TRBV7-2 and TRBJ2-4; TRBD2 matches at 9 bases. V gave up 0 bases and J gave up 1 base; unmatched junction bases: 10. The CDR3 consists of 19 residues. In germline, CDR1 is SGHTA, CDR2 FQGNSA. The CDR3 here is CASSLASGLASGAKNIQYF. In DNA, the CDR3 is TGTGCCAGCAGCTTAGCGTCGGGACTAGCTAGTGGGGCCAAAAACATTCAGTACTTC.

The rearrangement links TRBV29-1 to TRBJ1-1; no clear D. V lost 5 bases and J 0 bases, leaving 7 bases between the germline ends. Per germline, CDR1 SQVTM and CDR2 ANQGSEA. The CDR3 is 12 amino acids. The CDR3 loop reads CSVTVLNTEAFF. The CDR3 nucleotides are TGCAGCGTTACGGTGTTGAACACTGAAGCTTTCTTT.

The J gene is TRBJ2-1, the V gene TRBV15; 11 bases agree with TRBD2. The ends lost 5 bases at V and 8 bases at J; junction bases unmatched: 11. CDR1 LNHNV and CDR2 YYDKDF come from the germline V gene (reference sequence). This CDR3 is 16 amino acids long. In nucleotides, the CDR3 is TGTGCCACCAGCGGGTTTCTAGCGGGGGGTCTAGATGAGCAGTTCTTC. Its protein product is CATSGFLAGGLDEQFF.

V gene TRBV4-1 combines with J gene TRBJ2-7, with TRBD2 matching 14 bases. This CDR3 contains 16 residues. Germline CDR1 and CDR2: MGHRA and YSYEKL. The trim removed 5 bases at V and 3 bases at J, leaving 6 bases unmatched. CDR3 loop: CASSLRLAGGGYEQYF. The CDR3 region has the DNA TGCGCCAGCAGCTTGAGACTAGCGGGGGGGGGCTACGAGCAGTACTTC.

This clone has just a few counts. V and J are TRBV7-8 and TRBJ2-7; TRBD2 aligns across 9 bases. Trimming cost V 3 bases and J 4 bases; bases outside gene matches: 1. Germline CDR1 and CDR2: SGHVS and FQNEAQ. This CDR3 region has 13 residues. CDR3 sequence reads: CASSFLAGYEQYF. CDR3 sequence (DNA): TGTGCCAGCAGCTTTCTAGCGGGGTACGAGCAGTACTTC.

The rearrangement uses TRBV6-1 and TRBJ1-1; the match to TRBD1 covers 8 bases. V dropped 7 bases and J dropped 5; count of bases not matched to a gene: 9. The CDR3 has 14 residues. Germline V lookup: CDR1 MNHNS, CDR2 SASEGT. CDR3 bases: TGTGCCAGCATCTCCCGGACAGGGAGGACTGAAGCTTTCTTT. Translation gives CASISRTGRTEAFF.

This clone was counted between two and nine times. This chain links TRBV29-1 with TRBJ1-5, with TRBD1 as a possible D gene (5 bases). V dropped 4 bases and J dropped 2 bases, with 21 bases sitting between them. There are 17 residues in the CDR3. Germline values: CDR1 SQVTM, CDR2 ANQGSEA. The CDR3 is CSVVLRGGGGGNQPQHF. DNA for the CDR3: TGCAGCGTTGTCCTTAGGGGAGGAGGAGGAGGCAATCAGCCCCAGCATTTT.

The chain joins TRBV28 to TRBJ1-4; TRBD1 might be the D (5 bases). Germline values: CDR1 MDHEN, CDR2 SYDVKM. This CDR3 comprises 15 residues. The ends were cut back, 4 bases at V and 9 bases at J, with 18 bases in the middle. The CDR3 reads CASSSSGPSWKKLFF. The CDR3 DNA follows: TGTGCCAGCAGTTCCTCAGGGCCCTCATGGAAAAAACTGTTTTTT.

The chain is built from TRBV6-1 and TRBJ1-5, with TRBD1 identical over 10 bases. CDR3 length equals 15 residues. Per the germline V gene, CDR1 is MNHNS and CDR2 is SASEGT. Trimming removed 6 bases from V and 1 base from J; junction bases left unmatched: 3. The CDR3 loop is CASSWGQGSNQPQHF. The DNA for the CDR3 is TGTGCCAGCAGCTGGGGACAGGGGAGCAATCAGCCCCAGCATTTT.

Comments on this clone: Other DNA sequences from this sample encode an identical CDR3 as well. The V call is TRBV9, the J call TRBJ2-2, with 7 bases matching TRBD2. The CDR3 totals 15 residues. Germline-derived CDR1 and CDR2 are SGDLS and YYNGEE. Losses at the gene ends were 2 bases for V and 1 base for J; bases not matched to a gene: 2. The CDR3 reads CASSVGGGNTGELFF. CDR3 DNA: TGTGCCAGCAGCGTGGGCGGGGGGAACACCGGGGAGCTGTTTTTT.

This clone has a handful of counts. This chain links TRBV28 with TRBJ2-5; D gene unclear. V shed 8 bases and J shed 5 bases, with 12 bases lying between them. Germline V gene sequence: CDR1 MDHEN, CDR2 SYDVKM. There are 12 residues in the CDR3. The CDR3 nucleotides are TGTGCCAGCGAGAACTCATGGGAGACCCAGTACTTC. Encoded protein: CASENSWETQYF.

The chain employs TRBV15 and TRBJ2-7, with D uncertain. With 0 bases removed from V and 3 bases from J, the gap between germline ends came to 6 bases. This CDR3 is built from 13 residues. Looked up from germline, CDR1 is LNHNV and CDR2 is YYDKDF (reference sequence). CDR3 sequence reads: CATSREVDYEQYF. In DNA form, the CDR3 reads TGTGCCACCAGCAGAGAGGTAGACTACGAGCAGTACTTC. Full variable domain (remainder filled in from reference TRBV15 and TRBJ2-7): DAMVIQNPRYQVTQFGKPVTLSCSQTLNHNVMYWYQQKSSQAPKLLFHYYDKDFNNEADTPDNFQSRRPNTSFCFLDIRSPGLGDTAMYLCATSREVDYEQYFGPGTRLTVT.

The chain employs TRBV7-8 and TRBJ2-5; 10 bases line up with TRBD2. CDR1 and CDR2 from the germline V gene are SGHVS and FQNEAQ. This CDR3 is built from 15 residues. After removal of 4 bases from V and 5 bases from J, the junction contained 7 bases not matched to a gene. The chain's CDR3 is CASSYSGGAGETQYF. CDR3 bases: TGTGCCAGCAGCTACAGCGGGGGGGCCGGGGAGACCCAGTACTTC.

The V call is TRBV7-2, the J call TRBJ2-6; 7 bases are shared with TRBD1. CDR3 length: 19 residues. V shed 4 bases, J shed 2 bases, and the junction held 14 bases outside the gene matches. CDR1 and CDR2 from the germline V gene are SGHTA and FQGNSA. As DNA, the CDR3 is TGTGCCAGCAGCTCACGGACAGGCACCCAGTCTACTGGGGCCAACGTCCTGACTTTC. It is translated as CASSSRTGTQSTGANVLTF.

This clone was recorded a few times. This rearrangement joins TRBV5-4 to TRBJ1-5; no definite D call. The V end was cut by 4 bases, the J end by 1 base, with 18 bases between. The CDR3 totals 17 residues. The germline V gene encodes CDR1 SGHNT and CDR2 YYREEE (reference sequence). The CDR3 spells CASSPSPLWESNQPQHF. The CDR3 DNA follows: TGTGCCAGCAGCCCGAGTCCTCTTTGGGAGAGCAATCAGCCCCAGCATTTT.

CDR3 in amino acids: CASSQLPSYEQYF. Here the CDR3 DNA reads TGTGCCAGCAGCCAACTACCTTCGTACGAGCAGTACTTC. The J gene is TRBJ2-7, the V gene TRBV4-2; D gene ambiguous. The CDR3 runs to 13 residues. V lost 2 bases and J 4 bases, leaving 9 bases between the germline ends. Germline CDR1 and CDR2: LGHNA and YNFKEQ.